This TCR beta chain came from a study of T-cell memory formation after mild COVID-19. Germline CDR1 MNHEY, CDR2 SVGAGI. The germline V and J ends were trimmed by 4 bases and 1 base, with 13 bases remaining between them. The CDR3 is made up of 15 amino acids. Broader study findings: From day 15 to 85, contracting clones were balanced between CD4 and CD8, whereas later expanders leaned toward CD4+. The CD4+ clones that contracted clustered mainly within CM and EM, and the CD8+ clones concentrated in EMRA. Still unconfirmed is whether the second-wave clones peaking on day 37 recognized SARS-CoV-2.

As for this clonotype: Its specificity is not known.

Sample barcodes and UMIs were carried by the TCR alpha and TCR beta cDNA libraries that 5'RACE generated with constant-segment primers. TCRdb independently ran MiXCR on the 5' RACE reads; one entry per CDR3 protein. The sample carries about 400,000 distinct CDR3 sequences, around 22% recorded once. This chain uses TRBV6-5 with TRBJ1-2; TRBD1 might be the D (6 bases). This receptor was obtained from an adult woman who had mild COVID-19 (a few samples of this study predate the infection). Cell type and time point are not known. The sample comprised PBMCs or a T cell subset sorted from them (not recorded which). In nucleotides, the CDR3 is TGTGCCAGCAGTTCCTCCTGGACAGTTAACTATGGCTACACCTTC. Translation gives CASSSSWTVNYGYTF.